This is a list of T cell receptor beta chains from one sample in a study of identical twins. TCRdb itself ran the 5' RACE reads through MiXCR, one entry per CDR3 protein. This table has 600,000 to 800,000 distinct CDR3 sequences, 21% appearing once. These data also formed part of another study, on T cells expressing NK-cell markers.

The sequenced material came from PBMCs. The source is a woman between 18 and 30 years old in good health. The CDR3 runs from the conserved cysteine through the conserved F or W. The D gene is left open where the match is weak. Clone size is not always given. Where it is, it says once, few, many or a class for expanded clones.

TRBV3-1	-	-	TRBJ2-2	TGTGCCAGCAGCCACGAGGGGATGGGACACGGGGAGCTGTTTTTT	CASSHEGMGHGELFF
TRBV7-2	-	few	TRBJ2-7	TGTGCCAGCAGCTTAGTTTCCGGCAACTCCTACGAGCAGTACTTC	CASSLVSGNSYEQYF
TRBV29-1	TRBD2	-	TRBJ2-3	TGCAGCGTTGACGGGGGGACCACAGATACGCAGTATTTT	CSVDGGTTDTQYF
TRBV5-1	TRBD2	-	TRBJ2-1	TGCGCCAGCAGCTCACACGTAGCGGGAGAAACCTACAATGAGCAGTTCTTC	CASSSHVAGETYNEQFF
TRBV7-6	-	few	TRBJ2-6	TGTGCCAGCAGCTTCTCCCCGGACTCTGGGGCCAACGTCCTGACTTTC	CASSFSPDSGANVLTF
TRBV5-5	-	-	TRBJ2-7	TGTGCCATCAGCTTGGGGCTCTTTGAAGGCCTCTCCTACGAGCAGTACTTC	CAISLGLFEGLSYEQYF
TRBV6-2/TRBV6-3	-	-	TRBJ2-7	TGTGCCAGCAGCGGACCCCCGGCCTACGAGCAGTACTTC	CASSGPPAYEQYF
TRBV5-1	-	once	TRBJ2-7	TGCGCCAGCAAGGATCCGGACGGCCGTTACGAGCAGTACTTC	CASKDPDGRYEQYF
TRBV11-2	TRBD2	few	TRBJ2-3	TGTGCCAGCAGCTTAAAGCCCGGGACTAGCGGGGGGACCACAGATACGCAGTATTTT	CASSLKPGTSGGTTDTQYF
TRBV5-1	-	-	TRBJ2-1	TGCGCCAGCAGCCCCTCGACAGGTCTGCCCCTGGGCTCCTACAATGAGCAGTTCTTC	CASSPSTGLPLGSYNEQFF
TRBV20-1	TRBD1	-	TRBJ2-7	TGCAGTGCCACGACAGGGGCCTACGAGCAGTACTTC	CSATTGAYEQYF
TRBV7-9	-	-	TRBJ2-3	TGTGCCAGCAGCTACGTAGCAGGGGATACGCAGTATTTT	CASSYVAGDTQYF
TRBV27	-	-	TRBJ2-3	TGTGCCAGCAGTGACCTAGGGGGACTAAAAACGAGGGAGCTCACAGATACGCAGTATTTT	CASSDLGGLKTRELTDTQYF
TRBV27	-	once	TRBJ2-3	TGTGCCAGCAGTTCTACCGGGACCGTCGCGGATACGCAGTATTTT	CASSSTGTVADTQYF
TRBV6-6	-	-	TRBJ2-1	TGTGCCAGCAGTCAGACAGGTTACAATGAGCAGTTCTTC	CASSQTGYNEQFF
TRBV5-1	-	-	TRBJ2-7	TGCGCCAGCAGCTTGGACGGCGCCGGGGGATCCTACGAGCAGTACTTC	CASSLDGAGGSYEQYF